This T cell receptor (beta chain) was found in a study of naive and memory T cell subsets. General study results and limits: Possibly reflecting memory cells re-expressing CD45RA, a few larger clonotypes occurred in naive repertoires, especially CD8.

The beta constant-region primer was an equimolar mix of two oligonucleotides covering TRBC1 and TRBC2. The ligated cDNA underwent four PCR rounds using SP2 and nested alpha and beta constant-region primers. TCRdb analysed the UMI-ligation and nested PCR reads with MiXCR anew, one entry per CDR3 protein. The data contain more than 120,000 distinct CDR3 sequences, about 20% of them singletons. In its sample, this clonotype was seen a few times. What it binds is unknown. From the second PCR step, alpha and beta chains were amplified apart. CD8 T cells were positively selected from what remained after CD4 positive selection. This receptor was obtained from a human donor in good health. Sequenced input: naive CD8+ T cells from blood.

As DNA, the CDR3 is TGTGCCAGCAGCACTCGGACTAGAACCGGGGAGCTGTTTTTT. It yields the protein CASSTRTRTGELFF. V and J are TRBV9 and TRBJ2-2; 7 bases are a match to TRBD2. CDR1 and CDR2 (germline): SGDLS, YYNGEE. V lost 4 bases, J lost 5 bases, and 5 bases stayed unmatched. The length of the CDR3 is 14 residues.